Following are 8 T cell receptor beta chains from one sample sequenced in a study of OX40 agonist ivuxolimab in advanced cancers. Method: immunoSEQ multiplex PCR; TCRdb's copy keeps in-frame clones and lacks some. The table has approximately 9,300 clones, around 92% seen once. The sequencing used CD4+ or CD8+ T cells sorted from blood, collected in a trial of the OX40 agonist ivuxolimab. All receptors come from an adult with an advanced solid tumor such as melanoma, head and neck, liver or kidney cancer.

Worth noting for this clone: At one boundary the junction diverges from the germline segment, which might be a read error. The chain uses TRBV5-1 and TRBJ2-7; TRBD2 is a possible D gene (5 bases). The CDR3 length is 15 residues. Germline assignment: CDR1 SGHRS and CDR2 YFSETQ. This CDR3 reads CANSFSGSSQYEQYF. CDR3 coding DNA: TGCGCCAACAGCTTCAGCGGTTCCTCTCAATACGAGCAGTACTTC.

V usage is TRBV30 and J usage is TRBJ2-3; 15 bases align to TRBD2. The CDR3 is made up of 16 amino acids. CDR1 and CDR2 (germline): GTSNPN, SVGIG (reference sequence). The CDR3, as DNA: TGTGCACGCACCGGGACTAGCGGGAGGAACACAGATACGCAGTATTTT. Translated, it gives CARTGTSGRNTDTQYF.

The chain employs TRBV4-1 and TRBJ2-1; TRBD2 aligns across 12 bases. Germline V gene sequence: CDR1 MGHRA, CDR2 YSYEKL. The CDR3 has 21 amino acids. V was clipped by 0 bases and J by 8 bases; unmatched bases: 20. The CDR3 is CASSQDHRTGEVRLAGDEQFF. The CDR3 region has the DNA TGCGCCAGCAGCCAAGATCACAGGACAGGGGAAGTGAGACTAGCGGGAGATGAGCAGTTCTTC.

This chain connects TRBV5-5 to TRBJ2-7; maybe TRBD2 (7 bases). CDR3 length: 15 amino acids. Per germline, CDR1 SGHKS and CDR2 YYEKEE (reference sequence). Deletions cut 4 bases from V and 3 bases from J, with 17 bases between. Here the CDR3 DNA reads TGTGCCAGCAGCCCGACGGGGGGCTGGCTCTACGAGCAGTACTTC. It codes for CASSPTGGWLYEQYF.

This clone was detected only a few times. This rearrangement joins TRBV7-3 to TRBJ2-2, with D possibly TRBD1 on 6 matching bases. Per germline, CDR1 SGHTA and CDR2 FQGTGA. Trimming took off 5 bases at V and 6 bases at J, with 16 bases between the two ends. The CDR3 is 15 residues long. The CDR3 nucleotides are TGTGCCAGCAGCCCACAGGGATCTAGCTCCGGGGAGCTGTTTTTT. Amino acids: CASSPQGSSSGELFF.

The rearrangement uses TRBV30 and TRBJ2-3, with 8 nucleotides matching TRBD2. The germline CDR1 and CDR2 sequences are GTSNPN and SVGIG (reference sequence). J gave up 5 bases and V 4 bases, and 8 bases lay outside the gene matches. The CDR3 totals 14 residues. The CDR3 sequence: CAWNRAGVQDTQYF. For the CDR3, the DNA is TGTGCCTGGAACCGAGCGGGAGTTCAAGATACGCAGTATTTT.

The rearrangement joins TRBV5-5 to TRBJ2-7, with TRBD1 matching 10 bases. V lost 0 bases to trimming and J lost 3 bases; unmatched junction nucleotides: 3. Germline V gene lookup returns CDR1 SGHKS and CDR2 YYEKEE (reference sequence). CDR3 length: 15 amino acids. CDR3 in amino acids: CASSLEGQGFYEQYF. The CDR3 nucleotides are TGTGCCAGCAGCTTGGAGGGACAGGGGTTCTACGAGCAGTACTTC.

The chain uses TRBV18 and TRBJ2-7; D not resolved. Between the trimmed V and J ends, which lost 2 bases and 6 bases, there was a span of 14 bases. The CDR3 totals 14 residues. Germline CDR1 reads KGHSH; CDR2 reads LQKENI. The CDR3 DNA reads TGTGCCAGCTCACCAGAGGAGTTGAGCCTCGAGCAGTACTTC. It codes for CASSPEELSLEQYF. The variable domain in full, completed from reference TRBV18 and TRBJ2-7, reads NAGVMQNPRHLVRRRGQEARLRCSPMKGHSHVYWYRQLPEEGLKFMVYLQKENIIDESGMPKERFSAEFPKEGPSILRIQQVVRGDSAAYFCASSPEELSLEQYFGPGTRLTVT.